The 9 T cell receptor beta chains below were found in one sample sequenced in a study of T cell responses to AZD1222 COVID-19 vaccine. Sequencing used immunoSEQ multiplex PCR; TCRdb keeps in-frame clones, though not all of them. The sample includes 150,000 to 200,000 clones, 85% to 95% of them seen just once. Here the sequenced sample was peripheral blood, taken on day 0 of AZD1222 vaccination. These receptors were collected from an adult in good health.

The genes are TRBV6-1 and TRBJ1-5; D not certain. The CDR3 has 15 residues. The germline gives CDR1 MNHNS, CDR2 SASEGT. With 2 bases removed from V and 0 bases from J, the gap between germline ends came to 8 bases. The CDR3 DNA sequence: TGTGCCAGCAGTGAACCGGGCTATAGCAATCAGCCCCAGCATTTT. Encoded protein: CASSEPGYSNQPQHF.

The gene calls are TRBV2 and TRBJ1-4, with 8 positions matching TRBD1. Germline V lookup: CDR1 SNHLY, CDR2 FYNNEI. The V and J ends lost 4 bases and 6 bases, in that order; junction bases with no gene match: 4. This CDR3 comprises 14 residues. The CDR3 bases are TGTGCCAGCAGTGTCAAGGACAGGGATGAAAAACTGTTTTTT. It yields the protein CASSVKDRDEKLFF.

The chain combines TRBV3-1 (or the pseudogene TRBV3-2) with TRBJ1-2; no clear D. The length of the CDR3 is 16 residues. Trimming removed 1 base from V and 10 bases from J, with 22 bases in between. Germline assignment: CDR1 LGHDT and CDR2 YNNKEL (reference sequence). As DNA, the CDR3 is TGTGCCAGCAGCCAAGGACCTCTGGGGAGGCCGGTGGACTACACCTTC. This sequence encodes CASSQGPLGRPVDYTF.

The V gene is TRBV9, the J gene TRBJ2-1; D unresolved. From germline, CDR1 is SGDLS and CDR2 YYNGEE. The CDR3 loop spans 14 amino acids. V was pared by 0 bases and J by 0 bases, with 4 bases between. The CDR3 is CASSVASSYNEQFF. CDR3 nucleotide sequence: TGTGCCAGCAGCGTAGCCAGCTCCTACAATGAGCAGTTCTTC. Filled out from reference TRBV9 and TRBJ2-1, the complete variable domain reads DSGVTQTPKHLITATGQRVTLRCSPRSGDLSVYWYQQSLDQGLQFLIQYYNGEERAKGNILERFSAQQFPDLHSELNLSSLELGDSALYFCASSVASSYNEQFFGPGTRLTVL.

The gene calls are TRBV11-2 and TRBJ1-4, with a tentative D call TRBD1 (6 bases). CDR1 and CDR2 (germline): SGHAT, FQNNGV. The CDR3 spans 15 residues. Deletions cut 4 bases from V and 7 bases from J, with 16 bases between. CDR3 loop: CASSSRQAWGEKLFF. CDR3 DNA sequence: TGTGCCAGCAGCTCCAGACAGGCCTGGGGTGAAAAACTGTTTTTT.

The chain is built from TRBV7-2 and TRBJ1-1, with 8 bases that match TRBD1. The CDR3 is made up of 15 amino acids. Germline CDR1 is SGHTA and CDR2 is FQGNSA. J was trimmed by 1 base and V by 4 bases; bases with no gene match: 5. As DNA, the CDR3 is TGTGCCAGCAGCTCGATGGGGACAGGGAACACTGAAGCTTTCTTT. It encodes CASSSMGTGNTEAFF.

The chain links TRBV5-1 to TRBJ1-2; the D is unclear. The V gene's germline CDR1 is SGHRS and CDR2 YFSETQ. This CDR3 comprises 15 residues. Trimming pared 6 bases from V and 8 bases from J, leaving 23 bases between. In DNA form, the CDR3 reads TGCGCCAGCAACTTAGGCGGGCCCACGGTGGAAGGCTACACCTTC. Protein sequence: CASNLGGPTVEGYTF. Based on the CDR3 plus reference TRBV5-1 and TRBJ1-2, the full variable domain is KAGVTQTPRYLIKTRGQQVTLSCSPISGHRSVSWYQQTPGQGLQFLFEYFSETQRNKGNFPGRFSGRQFSNSRSEMNVSTLELGDSALYLCASNLGGPTVEGYTFGSGTRLTVV.

This clone was observed a few times. The CDR3: CASSFARGQDQPQHF. CDR3 DNA sequence: TGTGCCAGCAGCTTCGCCAGGGGGCAGGATCAGCCCCAGCATTTT. The gene calls are TRBV11-3 and TRBJ1-5, with TRBD1 identical over 8 bases. V gave up 3 bases and J gave up 5 bases; unmatched junction bases: 6. Germline CDR1 reads SGHNT; CDR2 reads YENEEA. The CDR3 has 15 residues.

The rearrangement links TRBV24-1 to TRBJ2-1; no clear D. Germline CDR1 KGHDR, CDR2 SFDVKD. CDR3 length: 14 amino acids. Trimming cost V 4 bases and J 0 bases, with 6 bases left between them. The CDR3 nucleotides are TGTGCCACCAGTGAGGGTTTCTCCTACAATGAGCAGTTCTTC. Amino acid sequence: CATSEGFSYNEQFF.